The 5 T cell receptor beta chains below come from one sample, sequenced in a study of molecular identifiers for immune sequencing clone quantification. TCRdb ran MiXCR on the PCR reads and lists one entry per CDR3 protein. Of 400,000 to 600,000 distinct CDR3 sequences in the sample, 25% were seen once. Sequenced sample: naive CD8+ T cells from blood, with Jurkat cell RNA spiked in. Stated subset: FACS-sorted CD8+CD4-CCR7+CD45RA+ naive T cells. The receptor source for this set is a human donor in good health. Some libraries in this study had Jurkat cell RNA spiked in.

Details on this clonotype: This may be a read error: a much more frequent sequence differs by one nucleotide. The V call is TRBV7-2, the J call TRBJ1-1; possibly TRBD1 for D (6 bases). This CDR3 has 18 amino acids. Germline CDR1 and CDR2: SGHTA and FQGNSA. With 2 bases removed from V and 2 bases from J, the gap between germline ends came to 21 bases. CDR3 nucleotide sequence: TGTGCCAGCAGCTTATCTCTCGACTCCGGACAGTTAAACACTGAAGCTTTCTTT. Protein: CASSLSLDSGQLNTEAFF.

The chain combines TRBV6-2 or TRBV6-3 with TRBJ2-7, with 10 bases matching TRBD2. Germline V lookup: CDR1 MNHEY, CDR2 SVGEGT. V gave up 2 bases and J gave up 6 bases; unmatched junction bases: 4. This CDR3 has 14 amino acids. The CDR3 protein is CASSYREREGEQYF. In DNA form, the CDR3 reads TGTGCCAGCAGTTACCGGGAGCGGGAGGGCGAGCAGTACTTC.

The sample holds a few counts of this clonotype. V gene TRBV6-2 or TRBV6-3 combines with J gene TRBJ2-3, with TRBD2 matching over 13 bases. V lost 5 bases and J lost 6; bases outside the gene matches: 5. CDR3 size: 15 residues. Germline V CDR1 and CDR2: MNHEY, SVGEGT. CDR3 sequence reads: CASSQTSGGMDTQYF. In DNA form, the CDR3 reads TGTGCCAGCAGTCAGACTAGCGGGGGGATGGATACGCAGTATTTT.

This clonotype was detected ten times or more. The V and J genes are TRBV4-1 and TRBJ2-2, with TRBD1 matching 7 bases. Germline values: CDR1 MGHRA, CDR2 YSYEKL. J was trimmed by 6 bases and V by 3 bases; bases with no gene match: 4. The length of the CDR3 is 14 residues. CDR3 nucleotides: TGCGCCAGCAGCCAGACAGGGTCGGCCGGGGAGCTGTTTTTT. Encoded protein: CASSQTGSAGELFF.

The rearrangement joins TRBV30 to TRBJ1-5; D is uncertain. CDR3 length: 15 amino acids. The germline gives CDR1 GTSNPN, CDR2 SVGIG (reference sequence). The ends were cut back, 0 bases at V and 0 bases at J, with 9 bases in the middle. The CDR3 loop is CAWSVGDDSNQPQHF. The CDR3 DNA reads as TGTGCCTGGAGTGTCGGTGATGATAGCAATCAGCCCCAGCATTTT.